The next 8 T cell receptor beta chains were all read from a single sample in a study of blood T cell repertoires in COVID-19. Libraries were prepared by immunoSEQ multiplex PCR; TCRdb keeps only in-frame clonotypes and omits some of them. The sample has 60,000 to 65,000 clones; approximately 79% are singletons. Sequencing used peripheral blood. The receptors were sampled from a woman older than 75 with active or convalescent COVID-19.

V and J are TRBV25-1 and TRBJ1-5; 7 bases map to TRBD1. The CDR3 covers 14 residues. Looked up from germline, CDR1 is MGHDK and CDR2 is SYGVNS. Unmatched junction bases numbered 7, after V lost 8 bases and J lost 3 bases. CDR3 sequence (DNA): TGTGCCAGCGGTGGGGACAGTTACAATCAGCCCCAGCATTTT. Translating gives CASGGDSYNQPQHF.

CDR3 loop: CASSMPAGTGVSGKLFF. The CDR3 DNA sequence: TGTGCCAGTAGTATGCCCGCCGGGACAGGGGTTTCCGGGAAACTGTTTTTT. The chain carries TRBV19 and TRBJ1-4; 10 nucleotides align to TRBD1. The CDR3 has 17 amino acids. Trimming took 3 bases from V and 11 from J; bases not matched to a gene: 15. From germline, CDR1 is LNHDA and CDR2 SQIVND (reference sequence).

This chain connects TRBV9 to TRBJ1-2, with 8 bases that match TRBD1. CDR1 is SGDLS and CDR2 is YYNGEE in the germline V gene. The length of the CDR3 is 14 residues. J was trimmed by 6 bases and V by 3 bases; bases with no gene match: 7. DNA of the CDR3: TGTGCCAGCAGCGCAGACAGGGGCGGAAATGGCTACACCTTC. Residues: CASSADRGGNGYTF.

J is TRBJ2-5 and V is TRBV5-1; 7 nucleotides align to TRBD2. Unmatched junction bases numbered 5, after V lost 2 bases and J lost 1 base. The CDR3 has 15 amino acids. Per germline, CDR1 SGHRS and CDR2 YFSETQ. The CDR3 nucleotides read TGCGCCAGCAGCTTTTCTAGCGGTAGCCAAGAGACCCAGTACTTC. Amino acids: CASSFSSGSQETQYF.

This clone was observed a handful of times. CDR3 sequence reads: CASSSLPGQSYNEQFF. In DNA form, the CDR3 reads TGTGCCAGCAGCTCTCTACCGGGACAGTCTTACAATGAGCAGTTCTTC. The J gene is TRBJ2-1, the V gene TRBV7-6; 7 nucleotides align to TRBD1. Germline values: CDR1 SGHVS, CDR2 FNYEAQ. V was pared by 4 bases and J by 4 bases, with 10 bases of the junction left unmatched. The CDR3 totals 16 residues.

The chain couples TRBV7-9 to TRBJ1-5; possibly TRBD1 for D (5 bases). CDR1 and CDR2 (germline): SEHNR, FQNEAQ (reference sequence). V lost 4 bases to trimming and J lost 11 bases, with 18 bases between them. CDR3 length: 14 amino acids. DNA of the CDR3: TGTGCCAGCAGCTCGGGGGACCCTAATAGGGCCCAGCATTTT. Translated, it gives CASSSGDPNRAQHF. The variable domain in full, completed from reference TRBV7-9 and TRBJ1-5, reads DTGVSQNPRHKITKRGQNVTFRCDPISEHNRLYWYRQTLGQGPEFLTYFQNEAQLEKSRLLSDRFSAERPKGSFSTLEIQRTEQGDSAMYLCASSSGDPNRAQHFGDGTRLSIL.

The chain combines TRBV11-2 with TRBJ1-2; D remains ambiguous. The CDR3 has 14 amino acids. Trimming took 5 bases from V and 4 from J, leaving 14 bases between them. CDR1 is SGHAT, CDR2 FQNNGV, per germline. The CDR3 DNA reads as TGTGCCAGCAGCGCTACTAGAGGAGGCTATGGCTACACCTTC. Its translation is CASSATRGGYGYTF.

The gene calls are TRBV27 and TRBJ2-7; D may be TRBD1 (6 bases). V lost 3 bases to trimming and J lost 2 bases, with 14 bases between them. Germline CDR1 MNHEY, CDR2 SMNVEV (reference sequence). This CDR3 has 15 residues. The CDR3 DNA reads as TGTGCCAGCAGTTTCCTATTGGGGGCGGCCTACGAGCAGTACTTC. Encoded protein: CASSFLLGAAYEQYF.